The text below deals with one T cell receptor (beta chain). This clone's antigen is unknown. No much larger clone exists at a distance of one base, and base qualities are not known. The sample comes from a study of cytomegalovirus exposure and HLA in healthy donors (TCRdb year 2017). With regard to the full study: According to an earlier analysis of several hundred of the donors, some 170 million T cells yielded over 90 million unique TCR beta sequences and around 300 Gb of sequence data. A later genetic analysis used genome-wide SNP genotypes for about three fifths of the 666 donors, treating that subset as a discovery cohort. All discovery cohort repertoires had been generated on a single sequencing platform. Class I and class II HLA loci were covered by the typing at four-digit resolution. An early release covering 550 to 650 HLA-typed donors comprised about 320 gigabases of sequencing data and around 80 million unique TCR sequences. Typing coverage differed by locus: A, B, C, DRB1 and DQB1 were typed in about 629-640 donors, DQA1 in about 550, DPA1 in some 610, and DPB1 in around 490. The study combined high-throughput TCR immunosequencing, statistical association of individual TCRs with disease status, and machine learning to predict cytomegalovirus infection status. Because of strong linkage in the cohort, roughly five DR-DQ haplotypes were treated as single units for association and clustering. In an earlier analysis of around 540 of the donors, high-throughput TCR beta sequencing was used to judge whether each TCR beta V gene segment behaved as functional or pseudogenic. Among the roughly 390 genotyped donors, 75% to 90% belonged to the genetic ancestry cluster associated with self-reported Caucasian donors. The later analysis used no new phenotypic data to find candidate immune exposures, relying instead on TCR beta sequences and their occurrence across donors. Alongside the repertoire data, information on donor age, sex, ethnicity and CMV serostatus was compiled. The study aimed to test whether cataloging public T cell receptors could reveal signatures of past pathogen exposure. Across around 400 genotyped donors of the cohort, an average of about 240,000 unique TCR beta nucleotide sequences per donor were sequenced, and 15% to 20% of those sequences were non-productive. The study profiled the T cell repertoires of some 610 subjects by immunosequencing and related them to cytomegalovirus serostatus. Besides the first cohort of 666 subjects, a separate validation cohort made up of 90 to 150 different subjects was used. To study patterns of TCR occurrence, a later analysis re-analyzed previously published TCR beta repertoires from 666 donors and added high-resolution HLA genotyping. Study-level results and caveats: Some IMGT-functional V segments, including TRBV6-2 and TRBV6-3, could not be distinguished by the 87-base-pair reads and were therefore excluded. A further reported finding was that TCR beta sequences accurately predicted the HLA-A and HLA-B alleles for most subjects in the first cohort. A later genetic analysis reported fewer N-insertions in productive TCRs among donors in an Asian-associated ancestry cluster than the roughly 720-donor mean. A later analysis associated 17,000 or so TCR beta sequences with specific HLA alleles at a false discovery rate of 0.05. In vitro tests confirmed that a few of the cytomegalovirus-associated TCR beta chains recognize cytomegalovirus antigens. In a later analysis, the rate of TCR association differed among HLA loci, with DRB1 alleles having the most associated TCRs and HLA-C alleles having the fewest. In a later analysis, most CMV-associated TCR beta chains were found to appear HLA-restricted, with HLA associations seemingly driven largely by CMV exposure. Assigning TCR associations to individual alleles was difficult when HLA alleles, especially DR and DQ, strongly co-occurred. Immune exposure information for the cohort was limited to CMV serostatus. According to the authors, the approach could potentially be generalized to other disease states and immunological phenotypes. Compared with equally common non-associated chains, HLA-associated TCR beta chains in a later analysis were more clonally expanded and had lower generation probabilities. Only TCR beta chains were sequenced in this cohort, and the absence of alpha or paired-chain data limited detectable features. The study listed 150 to 200 TCR beta chains as associated with cytomegalovirus. Because HLA typing was unavailable for some donors at each locus, only the typed subset was used in association tests. Because counts were too low, under 20 rarely observed V segments, including chromosome 9 orphons, were left out of the earlier analysis of approximately 500 of the donors. In both the original and validation cohorts, the classifier was reported to diagnose cytomegalovirus status with high specificity and sensitivity. Correlated functional status among segregating V segments might be attributable to linkage disequilibrium, but an unknown experimental factor could not be ruled out. Across donors, most TCR sequences were observed very rarely, whereas some public TCRs were present in many individuals. An earlier analysis of roughly 570 of the donors showed that most TCR beta V segments appeared in productive rearrangements either about 90% or about 30% of the time, which broadly matched IMGT annotations. Roughly uniform sequencing depth across donors was assumed in presence/absence analyses, although this assumption may not hold. A later analysis reported that several top co-occurrence clusters appeared linked to parvovirus B19, influenza, CMV and Epstein-Barr virus. In a later genetic analysis, a missense DCLRE1C variant was associated with V-gene and J-gene trimming of TCR beta chains, and the association was replicated in an independent cohort. A group of highly shared sequence variants was considered likely to be a technical artifact of the sequencing pipeline.

The library was obtained by the immunoSEQ multiplex PCR assay. For the multiplex PCR, a mixture combining 60 forward primers for TCR Vbeta segments and 13 reverse primers for TCR Jbeta segments was used. Amplification of the CDR3 region of rearranged TCR beta genes was performed with a multiplex PCR assay on genomic DNA. The amplified TCR beta libraries were sequenced on the Illumina HiSeq System as 87-base-pair reads. As for the authors' bioinformatics: A later analysis tallied 70 million to 100 million unique TCR beta chains across the approximately 670 repertoires, and some 10 million of those chains were shared by two or more donors. Raw reads were error-corrected and collapsed into unique sequences with a nearest-neighbor algorithm that merged closely related sequences to remove PCR and sequencing errors. CDR3 sequences were aligned to IMGT reference sequences to assign V, D and J gene segments. For a sequence to be retained, a match of at least six nucleotides was required to both a V gene segment and a J gene segment. A rearrangement was called productive if the CDR3 had no stop codons and remained in frame with V and J, and every other rearrangement was called non-productive. CDR3 was defined by IMGT convention, running from the second conserved V-encoded cysteine to the conserved J-encoded phenylalanine. Sequences without an unambiguous match to a single V gene segment were excluded from the earlier analysis of about 630 of the donors. In an earlier analysis of approximately 590 of the donors, a V segment was called functional when productive rearrangements were above 56.7%, and segregating when the standard deviation between donors exceeded 5%. A statistical classification framework was built for diagnosing cytomegalovirus status from the catalog of TCR beta chain sequences. In a later analysis, TCR nucleotide sequences were compared against IMGT/GENE-DB human TR gene sequences so that V and J genes could be assigned. Using the TCRdist pipeline, a later analysis assigned CDR3 sequences along with most-parsimonious VDJ recombination scenarios. In a later analysis, every TCR beta chain was defined by the combination of its CDR3 amino acid sequence and its V-gene family, and reads without a unique V-gene family were dropped. To address suspected cross-contamination and a sequencing artifact, a later analysis removed approximately 590 highly shared, low-generation-probability nucleotide sequences. In a later analysis, a clonal expansion index was calculated for each public chain from normalized within-repertoire ranks of inferred template counts. A later analysis computed generation probabilities with a VDJ recombination model fitted to out-of-frame rearrangements, and checked the results against IGoR. A later analysis scored TCR-TCR, TCR-HLA and TCR-CMV co-occurrence with hypergeometric tests, applying a repertoire-size bias correction to TCR pairs. In a later analysis, false discovery rates were estimated by permuting HLA or CMV assignments 20 times. In a later analysis, co-occurring TCRs were grouped using DBSCAN, and TCRdist sequence similarity was added for clustering within HLA-allele-positive subsets. Repertoires with fewer than 30,000 or more than 120,000 public chains were left out of co-occurrence clustering, as were a handful of repertoires with anomalous nucleotide sharing. This is the immuneACCESS table as TCRdb keeps it, with only in-frame sequences that have V and J called. A part of the clones is gone; compared with another copy, unresolved V genes explain less than half, and the rest is unexplained. V, J and clone size are those of that table, while D and trimming were read from the DNA. Here the sample has approximately 130,000 clones; around three quarters occur a single time. The top ten hold approximately 1.7% of the sample.

The cohort consisted of some 670 healthy bone marrow donors. Cohort members were all nominally healthy when sampled, although unrecorded immune exposures were likely present. The donor tested CMV seronegative, placing the donor among the approximately 400 seronegative members of the cohort. A peripheral blood sample was collected from each donor, and TCR beta sequencing was performed on peripheral blood mononuclear cells. The Qiagen DNeasy Blood Extraction Kit was used to extract genomic DNA from the blood cell samples. Sequences MDHEN (CDR1) and SYDVKM (CDR2) are obtained from the germline V gene. CDR3 length: 15 amino acids, cysteine to phenylalanine. The kept DNA is CDR3 alone, 45 bases in frame from the first base. Deletion took 6 bases off V and 4 bases off J, with a span of 18 bases between the germline ends.

The chain links TRBV28 with TRBJ1-1, with the identity of the D gene unclear. Sequencing was performed on PBMCs. The source is a woman aged 45-60 years in good health and CMV-seronegative. The CDR3 has the sequence CASSYNKETGTEAFF. The bases read TGTGCCAGCAGCTACAACAAGGAAACGGGCACTGAAGCTTTCTTT.